Following are 30 T cell receptor beta chains from one sample sequenced in a study of spatial heterogeneity in lung cancer. Noted time point: blood at routine non-recurrence follow-up after resection. TCRdb re-derived calls from the 5' RACE reads in MiXCR, one entry per CDR3 protein. Of about 120,000 distinct CDR3 sequences listed, 10% to 11% were seen once; the top ten hold less than 25%. Sequences were derived from PBMCs, sampled at follow-up. The receptors stem from a female donor with early-stage non-small cell lung cancer.

This clonotype was counted a few times. This rearrangement joins TRBV9 to TRBJ1-2, with 7 bases identical to TRBD1. The CDR3 is 16 residues long. Germline V gene lookup returns CDR1 SGDLS and CDR2 YYNGEE. The trim removed 4 bases at V and 5 bases at J, leaving 14 bases unmatched. The CDR3, as DNA: TGTGCCAGCAGCCCCGCTGGGGGACAGAGATTGTATGGCTACACCTTC. This codes for CASSPAGGQRLYGYTF.

This clonotype was found many times. The chain uses TRBV29-1 and TRBJ1-1; D is uncertain. V dropped 4 bases and J dropped 2 bases, with 5 bases sitting between them. The CDR3 is made up of 11 amino acids. Germline lookup yields CDR1 SQVTM and CDR2 ANQGSEA. DNA of the CDR3: TGCAGCGTTGCCGAAAACACTGAAGCTTTCTTT. This translates into CSVAENTEAFF.

The chain links TRBV20-1 to TRBJ2-7; 7 bases match TRBD1. The CDR3 covers 13 residues. Germline V CDR1 and CDR2: DFQATT, SNEGSKA (reference sequence). Trimming took 6 bases from V and 6 from J; bases not matched to a gene: 11. CDR3 DNA: TGCAGTGCCCGGGACAGTACTACATTCGAGCAGTACTTC. Amino acids: CSARDSTTFEQYF.

The V gene is TRBV4-1, the J gene TRBJ2-1, with 11 bases lining up with TRBD2. The CDR3 spans 16 residues. Germline V lookup: CDR1 MGHRA, CDR2 YSYEKL. Trimming at V came to 2 bases and at J to 5 bases, leaving 5 bases not matched to a gene. CDR3 loop: CASSQTSGRGNNEQFF. In DNA, the CDR3 is TGCGCCAGCAGCCAAACTAGCGGGAGAGGGAACAATGAGCAGTTCTTC.

To note about this clonotype: A read error may produce the germline difference seen at one junction end. The V and J genes are TRBV6-2 or TRBV6-3 and TRBJ1-2; unclear D gene. Germline V gives CDR1 MNHEY, CDR2 SVGEGT. This CDR3 region has 12 residues. As DNA, the CDR3 is TGTGCCAGCAGCCAACATGCCTATGGCTGCACCTTC. It translates to CASSQHAYGCTF.

The chain combines TRBV28 with TRBJ1-2, with D possibly TRBD1 on 5 matching bases. Between the trimmed V and J ends, which lost 10 bases and 1 base, there was a span of 13 bases. Germline CDR1 MDHEN, CDR2 SYDVKM. The CDR3 totals 13 residues. CDR3 DNA sequence: TGTGCCACGCGGACACCAATTAACTATGGCTACACCTTC. Residues: CATRTPINYGYTF.

J is TRBJ2-1 and V is TRBV7-6; 9 nucleotides line up with TRBD2. J was trimmed by 9 bases and V by 4 bases; bases with no gene match: 10. CDR1 is SGHVS and CDR2 is FNYEAQ in the germline V gene. The CDR3 covers 15 residues. This CDR3 reads CASSSGGSGSSEQFF. For the CDR3, the DNA is TGTGCCAGCAGCTCCGGGGGTAGCGGGAGCAGTGAGCAGTTCTTC.

On this clonotype: Given a much more abundant clone one base away, this may be a read error. The chain carries TRBV7-9 and TRBJ1-4; tentatively, D is TRBD1 (5 bases). Germline assignment: CDR1 SEHNR and CDR2 FQNEAQ (reference sequence). Between the trimmed V and J ends, which lost 4 bases and 5 bases, there was a span of 17 bases. The CDR3 is 16 amino acids. CDR3 in DNA: TGTGCCAGCAGCTCCCGGGACCTATCCACGAATGAAAAACTGTTTTTT. It specifies CASSSRDLSTNEKLFF.

This clonotype showed up many times. This sequence joins TRBV20-1 and TRBJ2-7; the match to TRBD2 covers 11 bases. The CDR3 loop spans 15 amino acids. The germline gives CDR1 DFQATT, CDR2 SNEGSKA (reference sequence). J was trimmed by 3 bases and V by 6 bases; bases with no gene match: 10. The CDR3 protein is CSAEIAGGFDYEQYF. CDR3 bases: TGCAGTGCCGAAATAGCGGGAGGGTTTGACTACGAGCAGTACTTC.

V is TRBV29-1 and J is TRBJ2-5, with 9 bases lining up with TRBD2. After removal of 7 bases from V and 5 bases from J, the junction contained 11 bases not matched to a gene. CDR1 and CDR2 from the germline V gene are SQVTM and ANQGSEA. This CDR3 comprises 14 residues. The CDR3 spells CSALAGVLRETQYF. The CDR3 DNA reads TGCAGCGCCTTAGCGGGAGTTCTGAGGGAGACCCAGTACTTC.

The chain couples TRBV11-1 to TRBJ2-1; the D gene is possibly TRBD2 (5 bases). Trimming took off 3 bases at V and 8 bases at J, with 14 bases between the two ends. In germline, CDR1 is SGHAT, CDR2 FQDESV (reference sequence). The CDR3 extends over 14 amino acids. CDR3 loop: CASSLVVLGDEQFF. As DNA, the CDR3 is TGTGCCAGCAGCTTGGTGGTCTTGGGAGATGAGCAGTTCTTC.

This clonotype was detected only a few times. The chain couples TRBV3-1 to TRBJ2-2; D might be TRBD1 or TRBD2, each matching 6 bases. V shed 2 bases and J shed 5 bases, with 15 bases lying between them. CDR1 LGHDT and CDR2 YNNKEL come from the germline V gene (reference sequence). The CDR3 extends over 16 amino acids. CDR3 bases: TGTGCCAGCAGCCAATACTCGAGGGGGAGGACCGGGGAGCTGTTTTTT. Its translation: CASSQYSRGRTGELFF.

The chain joins TRBV27 to TRBJ1-2, with 9 bases matching TRBD1. Germline CDR1 and CDR2: MNHEY and SMNVEV (reference sequence). After removal of 2 bases from V and 2 bases from J, the junction contained 6 bases not matched to a gene. The CDR3 length is 16 residues. This chain's CDR3 is CASSLKRDRVNYGYTF. The CDR3 DNA reads as TGTGCCAGCAGTTTAAAGAGGGACAGGGTGAACTATGGCTACACCTTC.

There are a few counts of this clonotype. V is TRBV29-1 and J is TRBJ1-1; D remains unclear. The CDR3 runs to 11 residues. V lost 5 bases to trimming and J lost 11 bases, with 15 bases between them. The V gene's germline CDR1 is SQVTM and CDR2 ANQGSEA. This CDR3 is CSVQRQPGAFF. The DNA of the CDR3 is TGCAGCGTTCAACGGCAGCCCGGCGCTTTCTTT. The complete variable domain, with remaining parts taken from reference TRBV29-1 and TRBJ1-1, reads SAVISQKPSRDICQRGTSLTIQCQVDSQVTMMFWYRQQPGQSLTLIATANQGSEATYESGFVIDKFPISRPNLTFSTLTVSNMSPEDSSIYLCSVQRQPGAFFGQGTRLTVV.

This clonotype was recorded a few times. This chain's CDR3 is CASSQGSSGANYGYTF. The CDR3 DNA reads TGTGCCAGCAGCCAAGGTAGTTCGGGTGCAAACTATGGCTACACCTTC. This chain connects TRBV4-2 to TRBJ1-2; D not certain. Germline CDR1 LGHNA, CDR2 YNFKEQ. V dropped 1 base and J dropped 2 bases, with 14 bases sitting between them. This CDR3 is built from 16 residues.

This clonotype was found a few times. The rearrangement links TRBV11-3 to TRBJ2-1; 7 nucleotides agree with TRBD1. The length of the CDR3 is 17 residues. J gave up 1 base and V 6 bases, and 12 bases lay outside the gene matches. CDR1 and CDR2 from the germline V gene are SGHNT and YENEEA. CDR3 nucleotide sequence: TGTGCCAGCAGTCTACCCGGGACAGCATATTCCTACAATGAGCAGTTCTTC. Amino acids: CASSLPGTAYSYNEQFF.

This clonotype was observed many times. This chain uses TRBV5-4 with TRBJ2-3; 7 bases fit TRBD2. Per germline, CDR1 SGHNT and CDR2 YYREEE (reference sequence). V shed 3 bases, J shed 5 bases, and the junction held 6 bases outside the gene matches. The CDR3 has 14 residues. CDR3 loop: CASSWSGTGDTQYF. In DNA, the CDR3 is TGTGCCAGCAGCTGGAGCGGGACGGGAGATACGCAGTATTTT. The variable domain in full, with the rest retrieved from reference TRBV5-4 and TRBJ2-3, is ETGVTQSPTHLIKTRGQQVTLRCSSQSGHNTVSWYQQALGQGPQFIFQYYREEENGRGNFPPRFSGLQFPNYSSELNVNALELDDSALYLCASSWSGTGDTQYFGPGTRLTVL.

The chain carries TRBV11-2 and TRBJ2-3; 7 positions match TRBD2. CDR1 and CDR2 (germline): SGHAT, FQNNGV. The CDR3 is made up of 12 amino acids. Trimming at V came to 4 bases and at J to 10 bases, leaving 5 bases not matched to a gene. The CDR3 spells CASSSKRDAQYF. Here the CDR3 DNA reads TGTGCCAGCAGCTCCAAGCGGGACGCGCAGTATTTT.

The genes are TRBV19 and TRBJ2-1, with a tentative D call TRBD2 (7 bases). The V end lost 6 bases, the J end lost 10 bases, and 19 bases lay between the germline ends. CDR1 LNHDA and CDR2 SQIVND come from the germline V gene (reference sequence). The CDR3 loop spans 14 amino acids. The CDR3 protein is CASSEWSGTQEQFF. The CDR3 coding sequence is TGTGCCAGTAGCGAATGGAGCGGGACACAGGAGCAGTTCTTC.

The chain joins TRBV28 to TRBJ2-5; a weak D match, TRBD1 (5 bases). The CDR3 consists of 14 residues. Germline V CDR1 and CDR2: MDHEN, SYDVKM. Trimming took off 5 bases at V and 2 bases at J, with 12 bases between the two ends. This CDR3 reads CASSQTDFQETQYF. The CDR3 coding sequence is TGTGCCAGCAGTCAGACAGACTTTCAAGAGACCCAGTACTTC.

This clonotype was observed at least ten times. The V gene is TRBV2, the J gene TRBJ1-5; the match to TRBD1 covers 9 bases. Trimming took 0 bases from V and 4 from J; bases not matched to a gene: 7. There are 17 residues in the CDR3. Germline assignment: CDR1 SNHLY and CDR2 FYNNEI. This chain's CDR3 is CASSEARTDRGNQPQHF. CDR3 DNA: TGTGCCAGCAGTGAAGCTCGGACGGACAGGGGTAATCAGCCCCAGCATTTT.

V and J are TRBV6-5 and TRBJ2-3; D is perhaps TRBD1 (5 bases). CDR3 length: 13 residues. Germline V lookup: CDR1 MNHEY, CDR2 SVGAGI. Deletions cut 10 bases from V and 1 base from J, with 12 bases between. Here the CDR3 reads CATTGYGTDTQYF. The CDR3 nucleotides read TGTGCCACCACAGGATACGGCACAGATACGCAGTATTTT.

This clonotype was found a few times. This chain connects TRBV7-6 to TRBJ2-1, with 14 nucleotides matching TRBD2. This CDR3 region has 20 residues. CDR1 and CDR2 from the germline V gene are SGHVS and FNYEAQ. V trimming: 4 bases; J trimming: 2 bases; junction bases outside the gene matches: 13. CDR3 protein: CASSSWTSGRFKSAYNEQFF. DNA for the CDR3: TGTGCCAGCAGCTCCTGGACTAGCGGGAGGTTTAAGTCGGCCTACAATGAGCAGTTCTTC.

The V gene is TRBV7-3, the J gene TRBJ2-3; D perhaps matches TRBD2 (6 bases). V gave up 2 bases and J gave up 4 bases, with 13 bases separating them. CDR3 length: 15 residues. The germline gives CDR1 SGHTA, CDR2 FQGTGA. In DNA form, the CDR3 reads TGTGCCAGCAGCTTAGGCGGGATCCCCGCAGATACGCAGTATTTT. Its protein is CASSLGGIPADTQYF.

This clonotype occurred many times. The V call is TRBV12-3 or TRBV12-4, the J call TRBJ1-5; D ambiguous. The CDR3 loop spans 15 amino acids. V lost 2 bases and J lost 3, with 11 bases in between. CDR3 DNA: TGTGCCAGCAGTTTATCCAGAACAGTCAATCAGCCCCAGCATTTT. This translates into CASSLSRTVNQPQHF.

This clonotype was observed a single time. V is TRBV6-5 and J is TRBJ1-1; D uncertain. The CDR3 loop spans 15 amino acids. CDR1 is MNHEY, CDR2 SVGAGI, per germline. Trimming removed 2 bases at V and 1 base at J, with 11 bases between. The CDR3 bases are TGTGCCAGCAGTTACACAGCATCTCCGAACACTGAAGCTTTCTTT. Protein sequence: CASSYTASPNTEAFF.

The chain's CDR3 is CASSYSDQGFQPQHF. CDR3 sequence (DNA): TGTGCCAGCAGTTACTCAGATCAGGGGTTCCAGCCCCAGCATTTT. J is TRBJ1-5 and V is TRBV6-2 or TRBV6-3, with D perhaps matching TRBD1 (6 bases). Trimming left V 0 bases short and J 7 bases short, with 13 bases between. CDR3 length: 15 residues. Per germline, CDR1 MNHEY and CDR2 SVGEGT.

This clonotype showed up just a few times. The chain joins TRBV6-2 or TRBV6-3 to TRBJ1-2, with 7 bases fitting TRBD1. After removal of 0 bases from V and 7 bases from J, the junction contained 2 bases not matched to a gene. The germline CDR1 and CDR2 sequences are MNHEY and SVGEGT. The CDR3 has 13 residues. CDR3 sequence (DNA): TGTGCCAGCAGTTACTCAAGGGACAGTGGCTACACCTTC. It encodes CASSYSRDSGYTF.

This clonotype was seen a few times. The chain has TRBV24-1 and TRBJ2-5, with a weak D call TRBD1 (6 bases). CDR1 is KGHDR, CDR2 SFDVKD, per germline. The CDR3 spans 15 residues. Deletions cut 4 bases from V and 5 bases from J, with 16 bases between. DNA for the CDR3: TGTGCCACCAGTGAAGTTGGGGGCGCACGGGAGACCCAGTACTTC. This translates into CATSEVGGARETQYF.

This clonotype was seen ten or more times. The chain has TRBV18 and TRBJ2-7, with D uncertain. Between the trimmed V and J ends, which lost 4 bases and 7 bases, there was a span of 14 bases. The CDR3 extends over 13 amino acids. CDR1 is KGHSH and CDR2 is LQKENI in the germline V gene. The CDR3 spells CASSLNRDGEQYV. CDR3 bases: TGTGCCAGCTCACTCAACCGTGACGGGGAGCAGTACGTC.